One and the same sample provided the 25 T cell receptor beta chains below, sequenced in a study of cytomegalovirus exposure and HLA in healthy donors. Profiling relied on immunoSEQ multiplex PCR, and the TCRdb table lists in-frame clones only, not all of them. The sample includes 95,000 to 150,000 clones, 90% to 95% of them seen just once. The sample consisted of PBMCs. The receptors shown here come from a woman aged 18-35 years in good health and CMV-seronegative.

This clone was recorded only once. The chain employs TRBV9 and TRBJ2-1, with TRBD2 identical over 7 bases. Germline CDR1 reads SGDLS; CDR2 reads YYNGEE. The V and J ends lost 0 bases and 4 bases, in that order; junction bases with no gene match: 4. There are 15 residues in the CDR3. CDR3 DNA sequence: TGTGCCAGCAGCGTAGATCTAGCGGAGTACAATGAGCAGTTCTTC. It translates to CASSVDLAEYNEQFF.

The J gene is TRBJ2-7, the V gene TRBV19; TRBD1 agrees at 7 bases. The CDR3 extends over 13 amino acids. V gave up 5 bases and J gave up 3 bases; unmatched junction bases: 4. Germline values: CDR1 LNHDA, CDR2 SQIVND (reference sequence). In DNA form, the CDR3 reads TGTGCCAGTAGTCCGGGACAGCACTACGAGCAGTACTTC. Translating it yields CASSPGQHYEQYF.

J is TRBJ2-7 and V is TRBV5-1, with D possibly being TRBD2 (6 bases). The CDR3 covers 16 residues. The germline V and J ends were trimmed by 2 bases and 0 bases, with 15 bases remaining between them. CDR1 is SGHRS and CDR2 is YFSETQ in the germline V gene. CDR3: CASSFAVAGNSYEQYF. CDR3 nucleotides: TGCGCCAGCAGCTTTGCCGTGGCGGGAAACTCCTACGAGCAGTACTTC.

This clone was picked up one time. The rearrangement joins TRBV30 to TRBJ1-1; weak D call: TRBD1 (5 bases). Germline CDR1 GTSNPN, CDR2 SVGIG (reference sequence). Trimming shortened V by 8 bases and J by 7 bases, and 23 bases separated the two germline ends. The CDR3 has 14 residues. The CDR3 DNA reads as TGTGCCAGCGAGGCCGGGACTCTAACCCGTGAAGCTTTCTTT. Protein product: CASEAGTLTREAFF.

The chain has TRBV6-1 and TRBJ1-6; no reliable D call. The V gene's germline CDR1 is MNHNS and CDR2 SASEGT. The ends were cut back, 2 bases at V and 8 bases at J, with 19 bases in the middle. CDR3 size: 17 residues. This chain's CDR3 is CASSEKFVGGGHSPLHF. The CDR3 nucleotides read TGTGCCAGCAGTGAAAAGTTTGTGGGAGGAGGGCATTCACCCCTCCACTTT.

The V gene is TRBV7-3, the J gene TRBJ2-1; D is undetermined. Per the germline V gene, CDR1 is SGHTA and CDR2 is FQGTGA. Trimming cost V 5 bases and J 0 bases, with 11 bases left between them. The CDR3 loop spans 15 amino acids. The chain's CDR3 is CASSTTSDSYNEQFF. The CDR3 bases are TGTGCCAGCAGCACAACCTCTGACTCCTACAATGAGCAGTTCTTC.

In its sample, this clone was seen once. V and J are TRBV4-1 and TRBJ1-5; D may be TRBD1 (5 bases). V lost 5 bases to trimming and J lost 4 bases, with 18 bases between them. CDR1 is MGHRA, CDR2 YSYEKL, per germline. CDR3 length: 16 amino acids. The CDR3 reads CASSDRGGGLNQPQHF. The DNA for the CDR3 is TGCGCCAGCAGCGACCGCGGGGGGGGGTTGAATCAGCCCCAGCATTTT.

This clone was seen just once. The genes are TRBV5-5 and TRBJ2-7; possibly TRBD2 for D (5 bases). The CDR3 contains 14 residues. Germline V gene sequence: CDR1 SGHKS, CDR2 YYEKEE (reference sequence). V lost 0 bases and J 3 bases, leaving 10 bases between the germline ends. The CDR3 reads CASSLAGGLYEQYF. The CDR3 bases are TGTGCCAGCAGCTTGGCTGGAGGACTCTACGAGCAGTACTTC.

The rearrangement links TRBV11-2 to TRBJ2-3, with D possibly TRBD2 on 6 matching bases. The V gene lost 5 bases and the J gene lost 4 bases, with 19 bases spanning the gap. CDR1 is SGHAT and CDR2 is FQNNGV in the germline V gene. This CDR3 contains 16 residues. The CDR3 is CASSPRRRGGSDTQYF. CDR3 nucleotide sequence: TGTGCCAGCAGCCCCCGCCGCCGGGGAGGTTCAGATACGCAGTATTTT.

This chain connects TRBV7-2 to TRBJ2-2; D gene uncertain. The germline V and J ends were trimmed by 5 bases and 6 bases, with 10 bases remaining between them. Germline V CDR1 and CDR2: SGHTA, FQGNSA. The CDR3 is made up of 13 amino acids. The CDR3: CASSEQVAGELFF. CDR3 sequence (DNA): TGTGCCAGCAGCGAGCAGGTGGCCGGGGAGCTGTTTTTT.

This sequence joins TRBV19 and TRBJ2-3; D may be TRBD1 (5 bases). Germline CDR1 and CDR2: LNHDA and SQIVND (reference sequence). The V and J ends lost 4 bases and 0 bases respectively, with 8 bases between them. This CDR3 is 14 amino acids long. The CDR3 loop is CASSTTVSTDTQYF. The CDR3 coding sequence is TGTGCCAGTAGTACGACAGTGAGCACAGATACGCAGTATTTT.

The chain employs TRBV30 and TRBJ2-7, with D maybe TRBD1 (5 bases). The CDR3 has 14 residues. The ends were cut back, 1 base at V and 3 bases at J, with 13 bases in the middle. The germline gives CDR1 GTSNPN, CDR2 SVGIG (reference sequence). CDR3 in DNA: TGTGCCTGGAGTGACAGCTCAGGGAACTACGAGCAGTACTTC. It specifies CAWSDSSGNYEQYF.

This clone was picked up one time. J is TRBJ1-2 and V is TRBV6-1; possibly TRBD1 for D (5 bases). V lost 7 bases and J lost 2, with 14 bases in between. The germline V gene has CDR1 MNHNS and CDR2 SASEGT. CDR3 size: 14 residues. In DNA form, the CDR3 reads TGTGCCAGCATCAAATGGGGGGGGAACTATGGCTACACCTTC. Protein product: CASIKWGGNYGYTF.

This sequence joins TRBV7-9 and TRBJ2-1; D perhaps matches TRBD2 (6 bases). Germline CDR1 and CDR2: SEHNR and FQNEAQ (reference sequence). The CDR3 length is 14 residues. V lost 1 base to trimming and J lost 7 bases, with 11 bases between them. As DNA, the CDR3 is TGTGCCAGCAGCTTAGGGTCGGGGGTAAATGAGCAGTTCTTC. Its protein is CASSLGSGVNEQFF.

This chain connects TRBV10-3 to TRBJ2-2, with D possibly TRBD1 on 5 matching bases. Germline CDR1 is ENHRY and CDR2 is SYGVKD. The ends were cut back, 6 bases at V and 5 bases at J, with 10 bases in the middle. The CDR3 consists of 13 residues. Here the CDR3 reads CAIRSKGTGELFF. Here the CDR3 DNA reads TGTGCCATCAGATCGAAGGGGACCGGGGAGCTGTTTTTT.

Worth noting for this clone: Distinct nucleotide sequences in the sample also encode this CDR3. The rearrangement uses TRBV19 and TRBJ1-2, with D perhaps TRBD1 (6 bases). The CDR3 totals 14 residues. Germline CDR1 and CDR2: LNHDA and SQIVND (reference sequence). V was shortened by 3 bases and J by 2 bases, with 10 bases between the two germline ends. This CDR3 reads CASSISRGNYGYTF. The CDR3 DNA reads TGTGCCAGTAGTATTTCCAGGGGAAACTATGGCTACACCTTC.

In nucleotides, the CDR3 is TGTGCCAGTAGTTTTCTAGCGGGAGTAACGAATGAGCAGTTCTTC. It specifies CASSFLAGVTNEQFF. The chain has TRBV19 and TRBJ2-1, with 10 nucleotides matching TRBD2. The CDR3 contains 15 residues. Looked up from germline, CDR1 is LNHDA and CDR2 is SQIVND (reference sequence). The V and J ends lost 5 bases and 7 bases, in that order; junction bases with no gene match: 8. Full variable domain (missing parts from reference TRBV19 and TRBJ2-1): DGGITQSPKYLFRKEGQNVTLSCEQNLNHDAMYWYRQDPGQGLRLIYYSQIVNDFQKGDIAEGYSVSREKKESFPLTVTSAQKNPTAFYLCASSFLAGVTNEQFFGPGTRLTVL.

The genes are TRBV25-1 and TRBJ1-2; D is undetermined. The CDR3 covers 14 residues. Trimming cost V 2 bases and J 8 bases, with 15 bases left between them. CDR1 MGHDK and CDR2 SYGVNS come from the germline V gene. The CDR3 bases are TGTGCCAGCAGTGAACGATGGGCTGTTCAGGGCTACACCTTC. It specifies CASSERWAVQGYTF.

The rearrangement joins TRBV10-3 to TRBJ2-5; D might be TRBD2 (6 bases). The CDR3 is made up of 14 amino acids. Trimming shortened V by 6 bases and J by 1 base, and 12 bases separated the two germline ends. The V gene's germline CDR1 is ENHRY and CDR2 SYGVKD. The CDR3 region has the DNA TGTGCCATCAGCGAGACGGGGGTCCAAGAGACCCAGTACTTC. It specifies CAISETGVQETQYF.

This clone occurred a few times. The J gene is TRBJ2-1, the V gene TRBV19; 7 bases fit TRBD2. The CDR3 extends over 15 amino acids. Losses at the gene ends were 0 bases for V and 5 bases for J; bases not matched to a gene: 4. In germline, CDR1 is LNHDA, CDR2 SQIVND (reference sequence). The CDR3 spells CASSIDASGHNEQFF. CDR3 bases: TGTGCCAGTAGTATAGATGCTAGCGGCCACAATGAGCAGTTCTTC. Full variable domain (rest looked up from reference TRBV19 and TRBJ2-1): DGGITQSPKYLFRKEGQNVTLSCEQNLNHDAMYWYRQDPGQGLRLIYYSQIVNDFQKGDIAEGYSVSREKKESFPLTVTSAQKNPTAFYLCASSIDASGHNEQFFGPGTRLTVL.

The chain carries TRBV6-4 and TRBJ1-5; TRBD1 matches at 7 bases. Germline assignment: CDR1 MRHNA and CDR2 SNTAGT. V was pared by 4 bases and J by 1 base, with 7 bases of the junction left unmatched. This CDR3 is 16 amino acids long. CDR3 DNA sequence: TGTGCCAGCAGTGCCGAGGACAGGCACAGCAATCAGCCCCAGCATTTT. Translated: CASSAEDRHSNQPQHF.

V usage is TRBV5-1 and J usage is TRBJ1-1; the match to TRBD1 covers 11 bases. This CDR3 spans 17 amino acids. Germline-derived CDR1 and CDR2 are SGHRS and YFSETQ. Trimming cost V 3 bases and J 4 bases; bases outside gene matches: 11. The CDR3 here is CASSWSGTGGGSTEAFF. As DNA, the CDR3 is TGCGCCAGCAGCTGGTCCGGGACAGGGGGTGGAAGCACTGAAGCTTTCTTT.

There are a few counts of this clone. This chain joins TRBV6-1 and TRBJ1-5; TRBD1 agrees at 7 bases. This CDR3 spans 14 amino acids. CDR1 is MNHNS and CDR2 is SASEGT in the germline V gene. J lost 5 bases, V lost 9 bases, and 10 bases had no gene match. The CDR3 DNA follows: TGTGCCAGTGAGGACAGGAGGTTCTATCAGCCCCAGCATTTT. It yields the protein CASEDRRFYQPQHF.

In this sample, this clone turned up once. CDR3 DNA sequence: TGTGCCAGCAGAGCGTTTAGGGGGCACACTGAAGCTTTCTTT. Translated, it gives CASRAFRGHTEAFF. V is TRBV6-5 and J is TRBJ1-1; 7 bases align to TRBD1. V dropped 6 bases and J dropped 3; count of bases not matched to a gene: 7. The CDR3 extends over 14 amino acids. Germline V gene sequence: CDR1 MNHEY, CDR2 SVGAGI.

Points on this clone: The junction does not match germline at one end; this may be a read error. The chain carries TRBV10-3 and TRBJ2-7; TRBD2 agrees at 7 bases. Germline V CDR1 and CDR2: ENHRY, SYGVKD. This CDR3 spans 14 amino acids. The CDR3 protein is CAISQRDYSYGQYF. CDR3 sequence (DNA): TGTGCCATCAGTCAGCGGGACTACTCCTACGGGCAGTACTTC.